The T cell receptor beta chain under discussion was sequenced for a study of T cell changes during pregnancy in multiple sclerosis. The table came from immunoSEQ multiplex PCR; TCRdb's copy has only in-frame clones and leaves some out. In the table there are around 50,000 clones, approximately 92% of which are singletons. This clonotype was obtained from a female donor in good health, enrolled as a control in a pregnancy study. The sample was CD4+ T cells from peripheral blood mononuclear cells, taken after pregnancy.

The CDR3 sequence is CASSLTGSNGYTF. The CDR3 bases are TGTGCCAGCAGTTTAACAGGGTCTAATGGCTACACCTTC. The rearrangement joins TRBV6-5 to TRBJ1-2; D perhaps matches TRBD1 (6 bases). This CDR3 is built from 13 residues. V lost 4 bases to trimming and J lost 6 bases, with 12 bases between them. Germline lookup yields CDR1 MNHEY and CDR2 SVGAGI.